A single sample gave rise to the 13 T cell receptor beta chains below, sequenced in a study of Graves' ophthalmopathy and Graves' hyperthyroidism. RNA transcripts were the source from which TCR beta CDR3 regions were amplified. An opening RT-PCR round employed HTBI primers and preceded a second-round multiplex PCR. MiXCR, run by TCRdb on the multiplex PCR reads, gives a single entry per CDR3 protein. The table records approximately 380,000 distinct CDR3 sequences, around 21% of them present only once. Specimen: peripheral blood. These receptors were obtained from a woman younger than 30 with stable Graves' hyperthyroidism.

In its sample, this clonotype was seen many times. The chain recombines TRBV27 with TRBJ1-1; 7 nucleotides match TRBD1. Germline CDR1 MNHEY, CDR2 SMNVEV (reference sequence). The CDR3 is 15 amino acids. Trimming cost V 5 bases and J 4 bases; bases outside gene matches: 10. The CDR3 DNA follows: TGTGCCAGCAGTCCCCCACAGGGGAGGGCCACTGAAGCTTTCTTT. As protein: CASSPPQGRATEAFF.

J is TRBJ1-5 and V is TRBV28, with 11 bases identical to TRBD1. Germline CDR1 is MDHEN and CDR2 is SYDVKM. The J segment lost 4 bases and the V segment lost 6 bases, leaving 11 bases of the junction unmatched. This CDR3 region has 17 residues. The CDR3 DNA reads TGTGCCAGCAGATATAATACCGGGACAGGGGGGAATCAGCCCCAGCATTTT. This sequence encodes CASRYNTGTGGNQPQHF.

This clonotype was seen repeatedly, ten times or more. The chain joins TRBV7-2 to TRBJ2-7; possibly TRBD1 for D (6 bases). V lost 1 base, J lost 6 bases, and 13 bases lay in between. The length of the CDR3 is 14 residues. Germline CDR1 reads SGHTA; CDR2 reads FQGNSA. The DNA for the CDR3 is TGTGCCAGCAGCTTAGGGCAGGGGATCGGCGAGCAGTACTTC. The encoded protein is CASSLGQGIGEQYF.

This clonotype showed up many times. The gene calls are TRBV12-3 or TRBV12-4 and TRBJ1-5, with D possibly matching TRBD1 (6 bases). The CDR3 length is 14 residues. The V gene lost 1 base and the J gene lost 7 bases, with 11 bases spanning the gap. The CDR3 here is CASSLGRGGQPQHF. The CDR3, as DNA: TGTGCCAGCAGTTTAGGCAGGGGCGGGCAGCCCCAGCATTTT.

In its sample, this clonotype was seen many times. The rearrangement links TRBV12-3 or TRBV12-4 to TRBJ2-5; 9 nucleotides line up with TRBD1. The CDR3 contains 17 residues. J gave up 1 base and V 6 bases, and 12 bases lay outside the gene matches. The CDR3 nucleotides are TGTGCCAGCAGCCCACTCCGGACAGGGGTATTCCAAGAGACCCAGTACTTC. Translated, it gives CASSPLRTGVFQETQYF.

The V call is TRBV6-1, the J call TRBJ2-5; 9 bases are a match to TRBD2. Germline assignment: CDR1 MNHNS and CDR2 SASEGT. This CDR3 region has 16 residues. The trim removed 4 bases at V and 2 bases at J, leaving 8 bases unmatched. The CDR3 protein is CASSALSGGLQETQYF. DNA of the CDR3: TGTGCCAGCAGTGCCCTTAGCGGGGGACTTCAAGAGACCCAGTACTTC.

This chain links TRBV11-2 with TRBJ2-2; D is unclear. Germline CDR1 is SGHAT and CDR2 is FQNNGV. The ends were cut back, 5 bases at V and 5 bases at J, with 12 bases in the middle. This CDR3 spans 14 amino acids. CDR3 in amino acids: CASSQSWGTGELFF. As DNA, the CDR3 is TGTGCCAGCAGCCAGAGTTGGGGTACCGGGGAGCTGTTTTTT. The full variable domain, in which reference TRBV11-2 and TRBJ2-2 provide the parts outside the CDR3, is EAGVAQSPRYKIIEKRQSVAFWCNPISGHATLYWYQQILGQGPKLLIQFQNNGVVDDSQLPKDRFSAERLKGVDSTLKIQPAKLEDSAVYLCASSQSWGTGELFFGEGSRLTVL.

In its sample, this clonotype was seen many times. The chain recombines TRBV6-2 or TRBV6-3 with TRBJ2-7; D unclear. Germline CDR1 reads MNHEY; CDR2 reads SVGEGT. The CDR3 has 13 residues. Trimming removed 4 bases from V and 6 bases from J, with 13 bases in between. In nucleotides, the CDR3 is TGTGCCAGCAGTTCCCGGATTCGCGGCGAGCAGTACTTC. Translation gives CASSSRIRGEQYF.

In its sample, this clonotype was seen a few times. This may be a read error: a much more frequent sequence differs by one nucleotide. The rearrangement uses TRBV30 and TRBJ1-1; D is unclear. Germline CDR1 reads GTSNPN; CDR2 reads SVGIG (reference sequence). The length of the CDR3 is 12 residues. This CDR3 is CAWSYGNTEASF. The CDR3 nucleotides read TGTGCCTGGAGTTACGGGAACACTGAAGCTTCCTTT.

The sample holds many counts of this clonotype. DNA of the CDR3: TGTGCCAGCAGCACTGAGCCCAGGGGTTCGGAGACCCAGTACTTC. This translates into CASSTEPRGSETQYF. The chain has TRBV6-5 and TRBJ2-5; D perhaps matches TRBD1 (6 bases). V shed 6 bases and J shed 5 bases, with 19 bases lying between them. CDR1 and CDR2 from the germline V gene are MNHEY and SVGAGI. The CDR3 consists of 15 residues.

In its sample, this clonotype was seen many times. The chain uses TRBV10-3 and TRBJ2-7, with TRBD2 identical over 15 bases. This CDR3 is built from 19 residues. Trimming removed 4 bases from V and 0 bases from J; junction bases left unmatched: 10. In germline, CDR1 is ENHRY, CDR2 SYGVKD. The CDR3, as DNA: TGTGCCATCAGTGGGGGGACTAGCGGGAGGTACCTCTACTCCTACGAGCAGTACTTC. This sequence encodes CAISGGTSGRYLYSYEQYF.

This clonotype was seen many times. The genes are TRBV11-2 and TRBJ2-7; weak D call: TRBD1 (5 bases). The CDR3 is made up of 14 amino acids. The V end lost 8 bases, the J end lost 1 base, and 15 bases lay between the germline ends. CDR1 SGHAT and CDR2 FQNNGV come from the germline V gene. CDR3 amino acids: CASGSLQASYEQYF. The CDR3 region has the DNA TGTGCCAGCGGCAGTTTACAGGCATCCTACGAGCAGTACTTC.

This clonotype was detected ten times or more. The CDR3 coding sequence is TGTGCCAGCAGTCCCCTTACCCACGGTAGATCCTACGAGCAGTACTTC. Its translation: CASSPLTHGRSYEQYF. The gene calls are TRBV27 and TRBJ2-7; D gene unclear. This CDR3 contains 16 residues. Trimming stripped 5 bases from V and 1 base from J, with 18 bases between. Germline lookup yields CDR1 MNHEY and CDR2 SMNVEV (reference sequence).